A selection of T cell receptor beta chains follows, all from one sample in a study of spatial heterogeneity in lung cancer. TCRdb independently ran MiXCR on the 5' RACE reads; one entry per CDR3 protein. Of roughly 5,100 distinct CDR3 sequences listed, roughly an eighth are singletons. The sequencing used lung tumor tissue, collected at surgery. The source is a male donor with early-stage non-small cell lung cancer. CDR3s include the opening cysteine and the closing phenylalanine or tryptophan. The D gene is left open where the match is weak. Clone size is shown for a subset of rows, as once, few, many or a class of expanded clone.

CDR3nt,CDR3aa,abundance,d_gene,v_gene,j_gene
TGTGCCACCAGTGATTCCAGGGGGGACTATGGCTACACCTTC,CATSDSRGDYGYTF,medium-sized,TRBD1,TRBV24-1,TRBJ1-2
TGTGCCAGCAGTCCCAGGGGACGGAGCAATCAGCCCCAGCATTTT,CASSPRGRSNQPQHF,many,-,TRBV28,TRBJ1-5
TGTGCCAGCAGCAAACGGGTTCCTACGCAGTATTTT,CASSKRVPTQYF,many,-,TRBV21-1,TRBJ2-3
TGTGCCAGCAGTCTGGGACGGGAGACCCAGTACTTC,CASSLGRETQYF,many,-,TRBV2,TRBJ2-5
TGTGCCAGCAGTACCCGACTAGCGGGGAAGCAGTACTTC,CASSTRLAGKQYF,-,TRBD2,TRBV28,TRBJ2-7
TGCAGCGTTGGACTAGCGGGTTCCCAAGAGACCCAGTACTTC,CSVGLAGSQETQYF,many,TRBD2,TRBV29-1,TRBJ2-5
TGTGCCATCAGTGGTGTCAGGGGGAGTGAGGGGGCCAACGTCCTGACTTTC,CAISGVRGSEGANVLTF,many,TRBD1,TRBV10-3,TRBJ2-6
TGTGCCAGCAGCCCCTCTGTTGACCGCCGAGATACGCAGTATTTT,CASSPSVDRRDTQYF,many,-,TRBV11-2,TRBJ2-3
TGTGCCAGCAGTCGGAGACAGGGGGCAGATACGCAGTATTTT,CASSRRQGADTQYF,many,TRBD1,TRBV6-2/TRBV6-3,TRBJ2-3
TGTGCCAGCAGCAAACAGGGAGCCGGGCATTCACCCCTCCACTTT,CASSKQGAGHSPLHF,-,-,TRBV7-9,TRBJ1-6
TGCGCCAGCAGCAAGGGACTAGCGGGGGTAGAGACCCAGTACTTC,CASSKGLAGVETQYF,many,TRBD2,TRBV5-1,TRBJ2-5
TGCGCCAGCAGCCAAATCGGGGGAATGATTGAAGCTTTCTTT,CASSQIGGMIEAFF,-,-,TRBV4-1,TRBJ1-1
TGTGCCAGCAGTTTGGACAGGAGTTTGTACTTC,CASSLDRSLYF,many,TRBD1,TRBV7-2,TRBJ2-4
TGTGCCAGCAACCCTTCGGAGACCGGGGAGCTGTTTTTT,CASNPSETGELFF,medium-sized,-,TRBV7-9,TRBJ2-2
TGTGCCAGCAGCTCAAACAGGGGGCGCGAGACCCAGTACTTC,CASSSNRGRETQYF,many,TRBD1,TRBV7-2,TRBJ2-5
TGCGCCAGCAGCTTGGAGGGACGTTACAATGAGCAGTTCTTC,CASSLEGRYNEQFF,medium-sized,-,TRBV5-1,TRBJ2-1
TGTGCCAGCAGCCTTAGGTCTGAGCAGTTCTTC,CASSLRSEQFF,-,-,TRBV7-2,TRBJ2-1
TGCGCCAGCAGCCCAGGCTCACAAGGCGAGCAGTTCTTC,CASSPGSQGEQFF,-,-,TRBV5-1,TRBJ2-1
TGTGCCAGCAGCGTAGGGAGGGCCCTGTACCAAGAGACCCAGTACTTC,CASSVGRALYQETQYF,medium-sized,-,TRBV9,TRBJ2-5
TGTGCCAGCAGTTTAGTAGCGGGAGGGCCGGAAGATACGCAGTATTTT,CASSLVAGGPEDTQYF,many,TRBD2,TRBV27,TRBJ2-3
TGTGCCAGCAGTGAGGGACAGCACTATGGCTACACCTTC,CASSEGQHYGYTF,medium-sized,TRBD1,TRBV28,TRBJ1-2
TGTGCCAGCATTCGGACGGGACGCAGCTCCTACGAGCAGTACTTC,CASIRTGRSSYEQYF,medium-sized,-,TRBV6-6,TRBJ2-7
TGTGCCAGTAGTATAATCGGGAATCAGCCCCAGCATTTT,CASSIIGNQPQHF,many,-,TRBV19,TRBJ1-5
TGCAGTGCGGGGGGGCAGGACCAAGAGACCCAGTACTTC,CSAGGQDQETQYF,many,-,TRBV20-1,TRBJ2-5
TGTGCCACCAGTGGGGACCAAAAGTGGGACGAGCAGTACTTC,CATSGDQKWDEQYF,medium-sized,-,TRBV24-1,TRBJ2-7
TGCAGCGTTGAAGAGGACAGGGGGCTCACCGGGGAGCTGTTTTTT,CSVEEDRGLTGELFF,medium-sized,TRBD1,TRBV29-1,TRBJ2-2
TGTGCCACCACCGGGACTCAGTCCTACAATGAGCAGTTCTTC,CATTGTQSYNEQFF,medium-sized,-,TRBV15,TRBJ2-1
TGCAGTGCCCATTGGACAGGGGAAGGGGAGACCCAGTACTTC,CSAHWTGEGETQYF,few,TRBD1,TRBV20-1,TRBJ2-5
TGTGCCAGCAGCTTGCCAGGGAAAGAGACCCAGTACTTC,CASSLPGKETQYF,few,-,TRBV5-5,TRBJ2-5
TGCGCCAGCAGCTTGGAGTTCACTTACCCAACCTACGAGCAGTACTTC,CASSLEFTYPTYEQYF,medium-sized,-,TRBV5-1,TRBJ2-7
TGTGCCAGCACCCCCTGGGGAGGGGGACTTGGGGAAGCTTTCTTT,CASTPWGGGLGEAFF,medium-sized,-,TRBV6-7,TRBJ1-1
TGTGCCACCAGCAGAGATTTGGGACGACCTGAAGCTTTCTTT,CATSRDLGRPEAFF,many,-,TRBV15,TRBJ1-1
TGTGCCAGCAGGCTTGCGTTGACCGGGTCCTACAATGAGCAGTTCTTC,CASRLALTGSYNEQFF,medium-sized,-,TRBV7-2,TRBJ2-1
TGTGCCAGCAGCTCACAGGGTGCGAACACCGGGGAGCTGTTTTTT,CASSSQGANTGELFF,many,-,TRBV7-3,TRBJ2-2
TGCAGTGCTAGTTCGGGGGGCATTGGAAACACCATATATTTT,CSASSGGIGNTIYF,medium-sized,-,TRBV20-1,TRBJ1-3
TGTGCAAGCAGCCGGGACTTGTGGGAGACCCAGTACTTC,CASSRDLWETQYF,medium-sized,-,TRBV5-4,TRBJ2-5
TGTGCCAGCAGCTTAGACTACCCCCCAGCCGGACAGGGTGGAATGTCGCGGGGTTCACCCCTCCACTTT,CASSLDYPPAGQGGMSRGSPLHF,-,TRBD1,TRBV11-3,TRBJ1-6
TGTGCCAGCAGCTTTTGGGGGGGCGGCGGGGAGCTGTTTTTT,CASSFWGGGGELFF,medium-sized,-,TRBV11-2,TRBJ2-2
TGTGCCAGCAGTCCCCTTGGCTACGAGCAGTACTTC,CASSPLGYEQYF,-,-,TRBV12-3/TRBV12-4,TRBJ2-7
TGTGCCAGCAGCTATCCGCAGCCCCTGGGAAACACCATATATTTT,CASSYPQPLGNTIYF,-,-,TRBV11-3,TRBJ1-3
TGCGCCAGCAGCCAAACAATAACGGACAGAAGCTCCTACGAGCAGTACTTC,CASSQTITDRSSYEQYF,few,-,TRBV4-3,TRBJ2-7